This T cell receptor beta chain came from a study of beta chain features in type 1 diabetes. Sequenced material consisted of expressed TCRB transcripts (all of the isolated RNA was reverse transcribed). TCRdb's table, derived via immunoSEQ multiplex PCR, lists solely in-frame clones and lacks some. This table holds about 700,000 clones, around 15% found once. Trimming shortened V by 4 bases and J by 0 bases, and 11 bases separated the two germline ends. Germline CDR1 and CDR2: SQVTM and ANQGSEA. CDR3 length: 14 residues. Findings and limits, study-wide: In every one of the four CD4+ subsets, TCRB CDR3s were moderately but significantly shorter in Type 1 diabetes patients.

A word on this clone: Its target is unknown.

The receptor comes from a man between 18 and 35 years old with type 1 diabetes. Source material: naive CD4+ T cells from blood. This chain links TRBV29-1 with TRBJ2-3; D is undetermined. DNA of the CDR3: TGCAGCGTTGTGCCCAGTACTAGCACAGATACGCAGTATTTT. Translating it yields CSVVPSTSTDTQYF.